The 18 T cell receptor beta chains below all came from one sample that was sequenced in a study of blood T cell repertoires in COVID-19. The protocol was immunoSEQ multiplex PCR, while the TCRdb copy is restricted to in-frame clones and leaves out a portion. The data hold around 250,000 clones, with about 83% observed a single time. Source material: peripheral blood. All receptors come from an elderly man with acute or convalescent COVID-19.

DNA for the CDR3: TGTGCCACCAGCAGAGATCGGGTTTCGGGCTACACCTTC. It codes for CATSRDRVSGYTF. The V gene is TRBV15, the J gene TRBJ1-2; D ambiguous. V dropped 0 bases and J dropped 8 bases, with 10 bases sitting between them. There are 13 residues in the CDR3. The germline CDR1 and CDR2 sequences are LNHNV and YYDKDF (reference sequence).

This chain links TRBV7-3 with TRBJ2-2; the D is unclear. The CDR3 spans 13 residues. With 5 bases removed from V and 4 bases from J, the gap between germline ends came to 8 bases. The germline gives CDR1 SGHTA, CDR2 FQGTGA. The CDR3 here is CASSPLGTGELFF. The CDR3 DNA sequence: TGTGCCAGCAGCCCACTCGGCACCGGGGAGCTGTTTTTT. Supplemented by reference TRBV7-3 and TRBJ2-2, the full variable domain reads GAGVSQTPSNKVTEKGKYVELRCDPISGHTALYWYRQSLGQGPEFLIYFQGTGAADDSGLPNDRFFAVRPEGSVSTLKIQRTERGDSAVYLCASSPLGTGELFFGEGSRLTVL.

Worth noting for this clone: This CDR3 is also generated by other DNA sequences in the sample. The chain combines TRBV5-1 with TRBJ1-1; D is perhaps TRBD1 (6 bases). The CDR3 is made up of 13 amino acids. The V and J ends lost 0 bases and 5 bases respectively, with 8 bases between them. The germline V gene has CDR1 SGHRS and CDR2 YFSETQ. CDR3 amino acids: CASSLEQGTEAFF. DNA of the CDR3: TGCGCCAGCAGCTTGGAGCAGGGGACTGAAGCTTTCTTT. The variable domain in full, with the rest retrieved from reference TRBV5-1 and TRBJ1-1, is KAGVTQTPRYLIKTRGQQVTLSCSPISGHRSVSWYQQTPGQGLQFLFEYFSETQRNKGNFPGRFSGRQFSNSRSEMNVSTLELGDSALYLCASSLEQGTEAFFGQGTRLTVV.

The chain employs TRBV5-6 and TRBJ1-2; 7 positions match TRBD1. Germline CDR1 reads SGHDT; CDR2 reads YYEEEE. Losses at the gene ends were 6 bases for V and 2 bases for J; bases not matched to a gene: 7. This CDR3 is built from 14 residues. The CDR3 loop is CASNTGTDNYGYTF. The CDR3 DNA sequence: TGTGCCAGCAACACCGGGACAGACAACTATGGCTACACCTTC.

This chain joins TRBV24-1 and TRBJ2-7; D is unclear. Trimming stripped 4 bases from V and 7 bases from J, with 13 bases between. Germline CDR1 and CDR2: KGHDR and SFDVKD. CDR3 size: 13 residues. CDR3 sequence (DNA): TGTGCCACCAGTGAACCCTCGCGTGATGAGCAGTACTTC. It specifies CATSEPSRDEQYF.

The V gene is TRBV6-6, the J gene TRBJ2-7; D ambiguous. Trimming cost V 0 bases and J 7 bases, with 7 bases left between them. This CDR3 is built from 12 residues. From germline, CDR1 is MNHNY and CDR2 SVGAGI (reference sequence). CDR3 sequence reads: CASSYSAQEQYF. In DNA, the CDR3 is TGTGCCAGCAGTTACTCAGCGCAGGAGCAGTACTTC.

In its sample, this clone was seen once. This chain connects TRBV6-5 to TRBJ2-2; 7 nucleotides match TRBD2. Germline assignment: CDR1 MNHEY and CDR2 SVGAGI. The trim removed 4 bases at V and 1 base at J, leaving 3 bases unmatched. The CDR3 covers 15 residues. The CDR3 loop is CASSLERGNTGELFF. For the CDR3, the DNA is TGTGCCAGCAGTTTGGAGCGGGGGAACACCGGGGAGCTGTTTTTT.

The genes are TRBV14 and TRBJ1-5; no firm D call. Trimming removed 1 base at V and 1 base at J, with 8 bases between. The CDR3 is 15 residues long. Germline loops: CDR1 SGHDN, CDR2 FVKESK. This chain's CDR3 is CASSQGGLSNQPQHF. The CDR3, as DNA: TGTGCCAGCAGCCAAGGAGGCCTGAGCAATCAGCCCCAGCATTTT.

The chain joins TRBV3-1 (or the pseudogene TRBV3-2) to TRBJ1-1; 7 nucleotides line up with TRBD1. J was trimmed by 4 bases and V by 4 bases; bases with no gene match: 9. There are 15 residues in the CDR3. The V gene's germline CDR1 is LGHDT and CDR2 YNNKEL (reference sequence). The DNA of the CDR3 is TGTGCCAGCAGCCCGATGACAGGGATGGTCACTGAAGCTTTCTTT. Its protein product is CASSPMTGMVTEAFF.

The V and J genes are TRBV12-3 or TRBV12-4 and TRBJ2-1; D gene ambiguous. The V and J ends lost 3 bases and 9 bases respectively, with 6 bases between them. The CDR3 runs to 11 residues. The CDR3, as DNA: TGTGCCAGCAGTTTGCGATCTGAGCAGTTCTTC. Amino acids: CASSLRSEQFF.

The chain's CDR3 is CASSLDNSQPQHF. CDR3 sequence (DNA): TGTGCCAGCAGCCTTGACAACTCTCAGCCCCAGCATTTT. The rearrangement links TRBV7-6 to TRBJ1-5; unclear D gene. Germline values: CDR1 SGHVS, CDR2 FNYEAQ. The CDR3 has 13 amino acids. The V and J ends lost 5 bases and 6 bases respectively, with 11 bases between them.

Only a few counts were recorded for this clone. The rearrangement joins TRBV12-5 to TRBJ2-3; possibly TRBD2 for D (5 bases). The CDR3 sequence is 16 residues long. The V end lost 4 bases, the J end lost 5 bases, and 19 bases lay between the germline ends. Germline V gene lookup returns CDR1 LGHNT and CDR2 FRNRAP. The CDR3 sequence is CASGSRERCMRDTQYF. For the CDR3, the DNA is TGTGCTAGTGGTTCCCGGGAACGTTGTATGAGAGATACGCAGTATTTT. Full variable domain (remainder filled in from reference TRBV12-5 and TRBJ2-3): DARVTQTPRHKVTEMGQEVTMRCQPILGHNTVFWYRQTMMQGLELLAYFRNRAPLDDSGMPKDRFSAEMPDATLATLKIQPSEPRDSAVYFCASGSRERCMRDTQYFGPGTRLTVL.

CDR3 protein: CATSRDLIRNTEAFF. The CDR3 coding sequence is TGTGCCACCAGCAGAGATCTAATCCGGAACACTGAAGCTTTCTTT. The chain joins TRBV15 to TRBJ1-1; D is unclear. The length of the CDR3 is 15 residues. Trimming stripped 0 bases from V and 1 base from J, with 9 bases between. Germline CDR1 and CDR2: LNHNV and YYDKDF (reference sequence).

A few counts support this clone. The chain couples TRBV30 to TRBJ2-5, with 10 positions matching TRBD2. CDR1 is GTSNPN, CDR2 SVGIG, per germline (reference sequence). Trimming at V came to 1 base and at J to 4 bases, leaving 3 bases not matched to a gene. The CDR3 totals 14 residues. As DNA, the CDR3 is TGTGCCTGGAGTGCACTAGCGGGGTCAGAGACCCAGTACTTC. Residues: CAWSALAGSETQYF.

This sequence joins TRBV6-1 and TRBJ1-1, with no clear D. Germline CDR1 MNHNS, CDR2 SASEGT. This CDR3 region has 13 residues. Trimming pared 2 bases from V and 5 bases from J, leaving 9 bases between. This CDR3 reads CASSEQTGTEAFF. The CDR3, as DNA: TGTGCCAGCAGTGAACAAACGGGGACTGAAGCTTTCTTT.

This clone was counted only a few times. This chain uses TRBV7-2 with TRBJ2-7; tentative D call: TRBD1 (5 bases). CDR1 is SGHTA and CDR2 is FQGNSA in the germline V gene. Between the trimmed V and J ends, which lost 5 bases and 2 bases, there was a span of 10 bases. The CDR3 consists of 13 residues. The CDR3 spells CASSTGHAYEQYF. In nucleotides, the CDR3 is TGTGCCAGCAGCACCGGACATGCCTACGAGCAGTACTTC.

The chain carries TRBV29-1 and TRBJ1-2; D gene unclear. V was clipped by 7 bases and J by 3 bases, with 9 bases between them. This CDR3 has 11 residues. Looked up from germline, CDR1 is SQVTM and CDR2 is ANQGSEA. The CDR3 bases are TGCAGCGACGGGTCTGACTATGGCTACACCTTC. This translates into CSDGSDYGYTF.

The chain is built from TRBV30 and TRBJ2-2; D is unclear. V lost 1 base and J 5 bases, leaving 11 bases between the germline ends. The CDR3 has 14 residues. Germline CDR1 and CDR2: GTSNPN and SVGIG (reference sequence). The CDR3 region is CAWSAGPATGELFF. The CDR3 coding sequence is TGTGCCTGGAGTGCTGGGCCGGCGACCGGGGAGCTGTTTTTT. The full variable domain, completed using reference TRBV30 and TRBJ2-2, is SQTIHQWPATLVQPVGSPLSLECTVEGTSNPNLYWYRQAAGRGLQLLFYSVGIGQISSEVPQNLSASRPQDRQFILSSKKLLLSDSGFYLCAWSAGPATGELFFGEGSRLTVL.